This T cell receptor (beta chain) is from a study of shared clonotypes between healthy human individuals. This table comes from immunoSEQ multiplex PCR, and its TCRdb copy is limited to in-frame clones, with some not included. The sample carries roughly 2.6 million clones, over 85% recorded once. CDR1 and CDR2 (germline): MDHEN, SYDVKM. V lost 6 bases and J lost 7; bases outside the gene matches: 16. The CDR3 spans 17 residues. The clonotype comes from a young man in good health. The specimen sequenced was naive CD4+ T cells sorted from blood. The subset here: CD45RA+ positively selected. The V and J genes are TRBV28 and TRBJ1-5; TRBD1 matches at 9 bases. CDR3 nucleotide sequence: TGTGCCAGCAGCCCCGCCGGGACAGGGCGTTTCTTCCAGCCCCAGCATTTT. Its translation: CASSPAGTGRFFQPQHF.